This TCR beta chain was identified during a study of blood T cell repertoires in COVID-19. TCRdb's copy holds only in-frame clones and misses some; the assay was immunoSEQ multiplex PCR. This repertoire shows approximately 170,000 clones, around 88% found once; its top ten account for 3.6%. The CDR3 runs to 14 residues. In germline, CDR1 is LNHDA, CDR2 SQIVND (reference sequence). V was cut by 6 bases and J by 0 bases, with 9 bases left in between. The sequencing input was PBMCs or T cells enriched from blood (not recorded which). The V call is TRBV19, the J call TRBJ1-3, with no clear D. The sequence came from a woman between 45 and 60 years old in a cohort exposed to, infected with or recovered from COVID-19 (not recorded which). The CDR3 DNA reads TGTGCCAGTAGGAGTGGGAGCTCTGGAAACACCATATATTTT. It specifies CASRSGSSGNTIYF.